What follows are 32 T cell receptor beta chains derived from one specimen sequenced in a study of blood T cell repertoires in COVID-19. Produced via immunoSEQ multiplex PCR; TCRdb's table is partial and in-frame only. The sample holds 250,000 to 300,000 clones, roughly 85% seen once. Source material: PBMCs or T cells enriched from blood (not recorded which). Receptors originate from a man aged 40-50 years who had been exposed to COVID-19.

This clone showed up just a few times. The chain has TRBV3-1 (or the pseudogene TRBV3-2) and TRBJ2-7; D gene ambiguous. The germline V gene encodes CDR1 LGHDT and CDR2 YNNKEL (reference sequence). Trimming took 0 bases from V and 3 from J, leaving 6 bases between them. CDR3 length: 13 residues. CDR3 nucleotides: TGTGCCAGCAGCCAAGACCCCAGCTACGAGCAGTACTTC. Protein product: CASSQDPSYEQYF.

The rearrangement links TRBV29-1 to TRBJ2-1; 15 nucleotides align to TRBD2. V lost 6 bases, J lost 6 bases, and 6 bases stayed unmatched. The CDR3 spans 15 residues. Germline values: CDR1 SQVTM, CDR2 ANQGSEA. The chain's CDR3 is CSVAVGLAGGNEQFF. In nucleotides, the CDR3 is TGCAGCGTGGCCGTGGGACTAGCGGGAGGCAATGAGCAGTTCTTC.

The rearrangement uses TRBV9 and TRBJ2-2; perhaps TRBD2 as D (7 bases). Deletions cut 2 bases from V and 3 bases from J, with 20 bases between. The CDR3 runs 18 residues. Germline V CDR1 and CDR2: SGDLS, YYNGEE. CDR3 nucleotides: TGTGCCAGCAGCGTCCTACGGGGGCGGGGGCCCCACACCGGGGAGCTGTTTTTT. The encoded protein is CASSVLRGRGPHTGELFF.

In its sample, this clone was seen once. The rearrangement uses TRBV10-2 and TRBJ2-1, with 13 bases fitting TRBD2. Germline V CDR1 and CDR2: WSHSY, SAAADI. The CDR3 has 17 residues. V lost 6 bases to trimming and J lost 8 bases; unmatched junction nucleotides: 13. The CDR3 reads CASRRALGLAGLDEQFF. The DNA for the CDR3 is TGCGCCAGCAGGAGAGCCTTGGGACTAGCGGGACTTGATGAGCAGTTCTTC.

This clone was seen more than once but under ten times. CDR3 amino acids: CASNRVPSGSQTQYF. The CDR3, as DNA: TGTGCCAGCAATAGGGTCCCTAGCGGGAGTCAGACCCAGTACTTC. The chain employs TRBV7-6 and TRBJ2-5, with 10 bases aligning to TRBD2. The CDR3 contains 15 residues. Trimming cost V 7 bases and J 6 bases; bases outside gene matches: 11. Looked up from germline, CDR1 is SGHVS and CDR2 is FNYEAQ.

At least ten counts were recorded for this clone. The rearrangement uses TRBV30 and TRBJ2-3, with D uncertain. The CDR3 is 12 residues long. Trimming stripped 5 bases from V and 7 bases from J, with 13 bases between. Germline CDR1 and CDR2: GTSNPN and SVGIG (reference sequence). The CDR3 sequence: CAWGTAPHTQYF. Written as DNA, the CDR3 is TGTGCCTGGGGCACAGCTCCTCATACGCAGTATTTT.

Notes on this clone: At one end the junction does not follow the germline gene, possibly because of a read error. The CDR3 loop is CASGTWTSGLF. The CDR3 bases are TGTGCCAGCGGGACCTGGACTAGCGGGTTGTTC. V usage is TRBV2 and J usage is TRBJ2-7; TRBD2 agrees at 11 bases. Looked up from germline, CDR1 is SNHLY and CDR2 is FYNNEI. The CDR3 consists of 11 residues.

The CDR3 sequence is CATSREAGYGYTF. In DNA, the CDR3 is TGTGCCACCAGCAGAGAGGCAGGTTATGGCTACACCTTC. V usage is TRBV15 and J usage is TRBJ1-2; D remains unclear. Germline CDR1 LNHNV, CDR2 YYDKDF (reference sequence). This CDR3 is built from 13 residues. The V and J ends lost 0 bases and 5 bases respectively, with 7 bases between them.

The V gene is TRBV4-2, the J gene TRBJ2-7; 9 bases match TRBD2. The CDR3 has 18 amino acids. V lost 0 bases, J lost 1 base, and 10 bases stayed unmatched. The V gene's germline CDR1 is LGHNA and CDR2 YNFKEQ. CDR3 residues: CASSQDWGAGGNSYEQYF. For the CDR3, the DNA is TGTGCCAGCAGCCAAGATTGGGGAGCGGGAGGAAATTCCTACGAGCAGTACTTC.

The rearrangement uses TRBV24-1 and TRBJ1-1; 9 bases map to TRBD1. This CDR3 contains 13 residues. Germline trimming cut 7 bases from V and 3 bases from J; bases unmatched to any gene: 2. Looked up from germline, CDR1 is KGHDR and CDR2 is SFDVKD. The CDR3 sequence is CATRDRGYTEAFF. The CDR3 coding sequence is TGTGCCACCAGAGACAGGGGGTACACTGAAGCTTTCTTT.

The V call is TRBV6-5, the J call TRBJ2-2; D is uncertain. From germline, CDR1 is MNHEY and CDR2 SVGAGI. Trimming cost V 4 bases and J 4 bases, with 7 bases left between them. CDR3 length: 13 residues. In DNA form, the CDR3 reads TGTGCCAGCAGTTCCACTTCCACCGGGGAGCTGTTTTTT. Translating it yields CASSSTSTGELFF.

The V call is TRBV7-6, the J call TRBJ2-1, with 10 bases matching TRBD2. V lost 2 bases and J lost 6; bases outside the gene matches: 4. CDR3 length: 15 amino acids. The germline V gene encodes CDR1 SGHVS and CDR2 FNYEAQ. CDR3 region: CASSLTSGTFNEQFF. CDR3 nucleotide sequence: TGTGCCAGCAGCTTAACTAGCGGGACTTTCAATGAGCAGTTCTTC.

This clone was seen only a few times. CDR3 coding DNA: TGCAGCGTTGAAGAGACAGCAAATTCACCCCTCCACTTT. Its protein is CSVEETANSPLHF. The chain carries TRBV29-1 and TRBJ1-6; possible D gene TRBD1, 5 bases. V lost 0 bases to trimming and J lost 7 bases, with 7 bases between them. This CDR3 is built from 13 residues. Germline V gene lookup returns CDR1 SQVTM and CDR2 ANQGSEA.

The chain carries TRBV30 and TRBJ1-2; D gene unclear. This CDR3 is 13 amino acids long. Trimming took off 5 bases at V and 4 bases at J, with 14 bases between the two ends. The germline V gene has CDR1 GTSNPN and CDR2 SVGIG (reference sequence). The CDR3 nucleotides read TGTGCCTGGGGCGAACAGACCCTCTATGGCTACACCTTC. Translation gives CAWGEQTLYGYTF.

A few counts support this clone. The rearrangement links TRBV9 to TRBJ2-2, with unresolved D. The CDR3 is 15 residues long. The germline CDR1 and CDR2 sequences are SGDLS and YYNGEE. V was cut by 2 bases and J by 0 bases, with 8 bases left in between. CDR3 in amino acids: CASSVNYPNTGELFF. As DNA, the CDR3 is TGTGCCAGCAGCGTTAACTATCCGAACACCGGGGAGCTGTTTTTT.

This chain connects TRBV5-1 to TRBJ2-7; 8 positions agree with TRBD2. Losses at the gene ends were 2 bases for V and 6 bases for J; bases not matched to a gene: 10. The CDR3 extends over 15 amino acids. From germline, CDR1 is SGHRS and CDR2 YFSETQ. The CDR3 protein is CASSLTGAGEGEQYF. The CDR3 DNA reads TGCGCCAGCAGCTTAACTGGAGCGGGAGAAGGCGAGCAGTACTTC.

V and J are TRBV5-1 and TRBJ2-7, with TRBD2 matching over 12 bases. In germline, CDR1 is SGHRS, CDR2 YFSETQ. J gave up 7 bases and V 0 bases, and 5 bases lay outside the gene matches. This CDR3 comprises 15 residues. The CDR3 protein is CASSLETSGSGEQYF. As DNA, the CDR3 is TGCGCCAGCAGCTTGGAGACTAGCGGGAGTGGGGAGCAGTACTTC.

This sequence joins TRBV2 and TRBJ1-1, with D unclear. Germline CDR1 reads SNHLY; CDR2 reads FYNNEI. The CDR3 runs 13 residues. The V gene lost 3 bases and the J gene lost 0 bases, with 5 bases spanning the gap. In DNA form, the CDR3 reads TGTGCCAGCAGTGAGTCGGTGAACACTGAAGCTTTCTTT. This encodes CASSESVNTEAFF. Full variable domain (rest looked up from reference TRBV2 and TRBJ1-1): EPEVTQTPSHQVTQMGQEVILRCVPISNHLYFYWYRQILGQKVEFLVSFYNNEISEKSEIFDDQFSVERPDGSNFTLKIRSTKLEDSAMYFCASSESVNTEAFFGQGTRLTVV.

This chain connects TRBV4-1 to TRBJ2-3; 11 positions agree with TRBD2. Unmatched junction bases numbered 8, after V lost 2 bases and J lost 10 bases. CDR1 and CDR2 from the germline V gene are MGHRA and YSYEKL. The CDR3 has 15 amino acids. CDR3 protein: CASSQTSSGRNSQYF. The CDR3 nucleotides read TGCGCCAGCAGCCAAACTTCTAGCGGGAGGAATTCGCAGTATTTT.

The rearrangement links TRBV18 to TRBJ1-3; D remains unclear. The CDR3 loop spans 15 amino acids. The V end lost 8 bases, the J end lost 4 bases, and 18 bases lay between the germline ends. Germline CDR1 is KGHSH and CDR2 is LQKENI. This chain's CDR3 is CASRSPGLEGNTIYF. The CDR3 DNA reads TGTGCCAGCCGGAGTCCCGGACTTGAAGGAAACACCATATATTTT.

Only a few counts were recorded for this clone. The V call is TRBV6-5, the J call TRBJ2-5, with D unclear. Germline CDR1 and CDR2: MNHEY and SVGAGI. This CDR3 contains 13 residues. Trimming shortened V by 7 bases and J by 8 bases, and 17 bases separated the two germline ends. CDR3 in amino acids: CASKETGNYTQYF. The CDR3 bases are TGTGCCAGCAAGGAGACGGGTAACTATACCCAGTACTTC.

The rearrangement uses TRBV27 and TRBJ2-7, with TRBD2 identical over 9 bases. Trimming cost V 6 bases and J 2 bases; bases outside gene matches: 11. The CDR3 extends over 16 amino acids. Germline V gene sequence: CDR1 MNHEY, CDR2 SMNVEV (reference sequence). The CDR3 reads CASRKSLAGIAYEQYF. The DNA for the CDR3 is TGTGCCAGCAGAAAAAGTCTAGCGGGAATCGCCTACGAGCAGTACTTC.

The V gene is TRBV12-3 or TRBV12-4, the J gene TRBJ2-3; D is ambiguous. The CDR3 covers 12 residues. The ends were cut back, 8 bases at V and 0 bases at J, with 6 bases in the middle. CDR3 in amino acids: CASGPSTDTQYF. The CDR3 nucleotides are TGTGCCAGCGGCCCTAGCACAGATACGCAGTATTTT.

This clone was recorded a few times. The CDR3 reads CASSLEGANYNEQFF. The DNA of the CDR3 is TGTGCCAGCAGCTTAGAGGGAGCGAACTACAATGAGCAGTTCTTC. The genes are TRBV11-2 and TRBJ2-1; D might be TRBD2 (5 bases). Trimming cost V 0 bases and J 3 bases, with 9 bases left between them. There are 15 residues in the CDR3. Germline V lookup: CDR1 SGHAT, CDR2 FQNNGV.

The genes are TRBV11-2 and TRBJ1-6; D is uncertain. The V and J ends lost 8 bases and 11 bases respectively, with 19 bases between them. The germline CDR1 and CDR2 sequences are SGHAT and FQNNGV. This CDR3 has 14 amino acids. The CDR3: CASAPWRVRTPLHF. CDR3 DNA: TGTGCCAGCGCGCCCTGGAGGGTTCGAACACCCCTCCACTTT.

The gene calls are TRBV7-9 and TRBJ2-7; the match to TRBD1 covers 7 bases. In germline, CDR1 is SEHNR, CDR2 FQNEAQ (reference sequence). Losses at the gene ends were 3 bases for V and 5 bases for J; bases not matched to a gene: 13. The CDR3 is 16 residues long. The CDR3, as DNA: TGTGCCAGCAGCTTCCGACGACAGGGTCATTGGGACGAGCAGTACTTC. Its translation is CASSFRRQGHWDEQYF.

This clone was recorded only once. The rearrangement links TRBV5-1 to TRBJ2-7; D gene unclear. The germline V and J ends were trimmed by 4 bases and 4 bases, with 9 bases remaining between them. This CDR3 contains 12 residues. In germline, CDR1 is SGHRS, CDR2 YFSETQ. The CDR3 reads CASSISGYEQYF. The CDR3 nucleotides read TGCGCCAGCAGCATCTCGGGTTACGAGCAGTACTTC.

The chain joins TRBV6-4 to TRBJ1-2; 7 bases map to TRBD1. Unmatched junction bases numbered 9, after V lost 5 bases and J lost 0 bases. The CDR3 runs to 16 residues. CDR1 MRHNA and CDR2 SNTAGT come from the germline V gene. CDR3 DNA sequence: TGTGCCAGCAGTTCGGGACAGCAGGGAGCTAACTATGGCTACACCTTC. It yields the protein CASSSGQQGANYGYTF.

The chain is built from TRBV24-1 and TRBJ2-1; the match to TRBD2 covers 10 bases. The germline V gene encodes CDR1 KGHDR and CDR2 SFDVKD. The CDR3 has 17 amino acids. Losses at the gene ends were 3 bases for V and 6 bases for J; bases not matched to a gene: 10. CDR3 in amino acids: CATSDIEMVAGGNEQFF. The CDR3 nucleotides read TGTGCCACCAGTGATATCGAGATGGTAGCGGGAGGCAATGAGCAGTTCTTC.

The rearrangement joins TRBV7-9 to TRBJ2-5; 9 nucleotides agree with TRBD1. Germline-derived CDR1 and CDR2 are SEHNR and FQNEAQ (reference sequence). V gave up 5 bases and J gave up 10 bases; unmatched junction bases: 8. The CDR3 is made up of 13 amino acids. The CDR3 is CASSTGQGSGQYF. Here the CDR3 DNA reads TGTGCCAGCAGCACCGGACAGGGGAGCGGCCAGTACTTC.

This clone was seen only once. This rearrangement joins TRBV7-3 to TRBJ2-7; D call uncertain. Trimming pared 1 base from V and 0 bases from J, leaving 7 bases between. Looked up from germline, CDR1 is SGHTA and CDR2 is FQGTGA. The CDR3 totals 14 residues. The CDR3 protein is CASSLSGSSYEQYF. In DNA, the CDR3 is TGTGCCAGCAGCTTAAGCGGCAGCTCCTACGAGCAGTACTTC.

CDR3 DNA sequence: TGTGCCAGCAGTGATCAGGACAGGGCTGGAAATGAGCAGTTCTTC. Residues: CASSDQDRAGNEQFF. The rearrangement uses TRBV6-1 and TRBJ2-1, with 8 bases aligning to TRBD1. In germline, CDR1 is MNHNS, CDR2 SASEGT. The length of the CDR3 is 15 residues. With V trimmed by 3 bases and J by 7 bases, 8 bases remained unmatched.